Following are 25 T cell receptor beta chains from one sample sequenced in a study of T cell changes during pregnancy in multiple sclerosis. Profiled with immunoSEQ multiplex PCR; TCRdb holds only in-frame clones, not every one. The table has roughly 70,000 clones, about 85% seen once. Here the sequenced sample was peripheral blood, taken before pregnancy. The receptors shown here come from a female donor with multiple sclerosis, enrolled in a pregnancy study.

The rearrangement joins TRBV6-5 to TRBJ2-6; D call uncertain. V gave up 4 bases and J gave up 2 bases, with 9 bases separating them. Germline V gene lookup returns CDR1 MNHEY and CDR2 SVGAGI. The CDR3 runs 15 residues. Here the CDR3 reads CASSSSVAGANVLTF. The DNA of the CDR3 is TGTGCCAGCAGTTCGTCGGTGGCTGGGGCCAACGTCCTGACTTTC.

The chain couples TRBV18 to TRBJ2-7; 10 nucleotides match TRBD2. J was trimmed by 6 bases and V by 2 bases; bases with no gene match: 7. CDR1 KGHSH and CDR2 LQKENI come from the germline V gene. The CDR3 is 15 amino acids. This CDR3 is CASSPGSGRIGEQYF. The CDR3 DNA reads as TGTGCCAGCTCACCAGGTAGCGGGAGGATCGGCGAGCAGTACTTC.

This clone was seen a single time. This chain uses TRBV7-9 with TRBJ1-3; no reliable D call. Germline CDR1 reads SEHNR; CDR2 reads FQNEAQ (reference sequence). CDR3 length: 14 amino acids. The V end was cut by 0 bases, the J end by 0 bases, with 3 bases between. CDR3 loop: CASSLAGSGNTIYF. The CDR3 DNA follows: TGTGCCAGCAGCTTAGCCGGCTCTGGAAACACCATATATTTT.

J is TRBJ1-3 and V is TRBV7-8, with D hard to call. CDR1 SGHVS and CDR2 FQNEAQ come from the germline V gene. The CDR3 contains 15 residues. Deletions cut 2 bases from V and 0 bases from J, with 8 bases between. DNA of the CDR3: TGTGCCAGCAGCTTAACAGTAGTCTCTGGAAACACCATATATTTT. Its protein product is CASSLTVVSGNTIYF.

This clone showed up just once. The genes are TRBV30 and TRBJ1-6; D is possibly TRBD1 (6 bases). The CDR3 has 14 residues. V was shortened by 5 bases and J by 5 bases, with 13 bases between the two germline ends. Germline CDR1 and CDR2: GTSNPN and SVGIG (reference sequence). CDR3 nucleotides: TGTGCCTGGGGGGGCCTTGGGAATAATTCACCCCTCCACTTT. As protein: CAWGGLGNNSPLHF.

V usage is TRBV5-1 and J usage is TRBJ2-3, with D hard to call. The CDR3 contains 15 residues. Germline CDR1 and CDR2: SGHRS and YFSETQ. V gave up 1 base and J gave up 4 bases, with 13 bases separating them. CDR3 nucleotide sequence: TGCGCCAGCAGCTTGAACGGCATCGGAGCAGATACGCAGTATTTT. It yields the protein CASSLNGIGADTQYF.

This clone was observed a few times. CDR3 sequence: CASSPWTEGDTEAFF. CDR3 nucleotides: TGTGCCAGCTCACCATGGACCGAGGGTGACACTGAAGCTTTCTTT. J is TRBJ1-1 and V is TRBV18; no clear D. The CDR3 length is 15 residues. CDR1 and CDR2 (germline): KGHSH, LQKENI. Trimming shortened V by 2 bases and J by 3 bases, and 13 bases separated the two germline ends.

The genes are TRBV4-2 and TRBJ2-1, with unresolved D. The CDR3 runs 17 residues. V was cut by 0 bases and J by 0 bases, with 12 bases left in between. Germline V gene sequence: CDR1 LGHNA, CDR2 YNFKEQ. The CDR3 is CASSQDRMAGSYNEQFF. CDR3 bases: TGTGCCAGCAGCCAAGATAGGATGGCAGGCTCCTACAATGAGCAGTTCTTC.

The chain has TRBV6-5 and TRBJ1-2, with 9 bases identical to TRBD1. V trimming: 6 bases; J trimming: 4 bases; junction bases outside the gene matches: 6. Per the germline V gene, CDR1 is MNHEY and CDR2 is SVGAGI. This CDR3 contains 14 residues. CDR3 sequence reads: CASRPTGGFYGYTF. In DNA, the CDR3 is TGTGCCAGCAGACCGACAGGGGGTTTCTATGGCTACACCTTC.

The V and J genes are TRBV19 and TRBJ1-6; 8 nucleotides line up with TRBD1. Germline V lookup: CDR1 LNHDA, CDR2 SQIVND (reference sequence). Unmatched junction bases numbered 4, after V lost 3 bases and J lost 0 bases. CDR3 length: 17 residues. The CDR3 bases are TGTGCCAGTAGTATTGGGACAGGAAACTCCTATAATTCACCCCTCCACTTT. Translating it yields CASSIGTGNSYNSPLHF. The variable domain in full, with the rest retrieved from reference TRBV19 and TRBJ1-6, is DGGITQSPKYLFRKEGQNVTLSCEQNLNHDAMYWYRQDPGQGLRLIYYSQIVNDFQKGDIAEGYSVSREKKESFPLTVTSAQKNPTAFYLCASSIGTGNSYNSPLHFGNGTRLTVT.

The chain recombines TRBV5-8 with TRBJ2-7; a possible D gene is TRBD2 (5 bases). This CDR3 comprises 14 residues. The V gene lost 1 base and the J gene lost 7 bases, with 15 bases spanning the gap. Per the germline V gene, CDR1 is SGHTS and CDR2 is YDEGEE. In nucleotides, the CDR3 is TGTGCCAGCAGCTTGTTGGGAACCCCGGGAGAGCAGTACTTC. Translated: CASSLLGTPGEQYF.

V gene TRBV7-9 combines with J gene TRBJ2-5; D is undetermined. The germline V and J ends were trimmed by 4 bases and 4 bases, with 19 bases remaining between them. The CDR3 sequence is 16 residues long. Germline-derived CDR1 and CDR2 are SEHNR and FQNEAQ (reference sequence). CDR3 in DNA: TGTGCCAGCAGCTCGTCCCCTTGGCGCGCAGGAGAGACCCAGTACTTC. It translates to CASSSSPWRAGETQYF. The variable domain in full, with the rest retrieved from reference TRBV7-9 and TRBJ2-5, is DTGVSQNPRHKITKRGQNVTFRCDPISEHNRLYWYRQTLGQGPEFLTYFQNEAQLEKSRLLSDRFSAERPKGSFSTLEIQRTEQGDSAMYLCASSSSPWRAGETQYFGPGTRLLVL.

This chain uses TRBV7-9 with TRBJ2-1; D uncertain. Germline loops: CDR1 SEHNR, CDR2 FQNEAQ (reference sequence). This CDR3 has 11 amino acids. Trimming stripped 5 bases from V and 8 bases from J, with 7 bases between. DNA of the CDR3: TGTGCCAGCAGCCCCCCAGATGAGCAGTTCTTC. Protein: CASSPPDEQFF.

This clone has just a few counts. The chain employs TRBV5-8 and TRBJ2-5; D gene ambiguous. CDR1 is SGHTS and CDR2 is YDEGEE in the germline V gene. Trimming cost V 4 bases and J 5 bases, with 15 bases left between them. CDR3 length equals 14 residues. CDR3 DNA: TGTGCCAGCAGCCCCGGGTCGGAGTGGGAGACCCAGTACTTC. It translates to CASSPGSEWETQYF.

The rearrangement joins TRBV10-3 to TRBJ1-2; 7 positions agree with TRBD1. Germline-derived CDR1 and CDR2 are ENHRY and SYGVKD. The V segment lost 6 bases and the J segment 2 bases; nucleotides outside the gene matches: 6. This CDR3 has 14 residues. The chain's CDR3 is CAIRMTDRNYGYTF. The CDR3 DNA is TGTGCCATCAGGATGACGGACAGGAACTATGGCTACACCTTC.

This rearrangement joins TRBV12-5 to TRBJ2-7, with unresolved D. V lost 0 bases, J lost 6 bases, and 12 bases lay in between. CDR1 and CDR2 from the germline V gene are LGHNT and FRNRAP. The CDR3 is 14 residues long. Here the CDR3 reads CASGLVGYAGEQYF. The CDR3 DNA follows: TGTGCTAGTGGTTTGGTTGGGTACGCAGGCGAGCAGTACTTC.

This clone was seen only once. The J gene is TRBJ2-7, the V gene TRBV10-1; D is possibly TRBD1 (5 bases). V was shortened by 4 bases and J by 2 bases, with 12 bases between the two germline ends. The CDR3 totals 14 residues. Germline loops: CDR1 WNHNN, CDR2 SYGVQD (reference sequence). CDR3 coding DNA: TGCGCCAGCAGTGCCCAGGGCCAACCCTACGAGCAGTACTTC. It codes for CASSAQGQPYEQYF.

The gene calls are TRBV7-8 and TRBJ1-2; no reliable D call. This CDR3 is 11 amino acids long. Trimming removed 5 bases at V and 8 bases at J, with 9 bases between. Germline CDR1 reads SGHVS; CDR2 reads FQNEAQ. CDR3 in DNA: TGTGCCAGCAGCCCCCAAGAGGGCTACACCTTC. This codes for CASSPQEGYTF.

V is TRBV2 and J is TRBJ2-7, with 11 positions matching TRBD1. The length of the CDR3 is 16 residues. Germline CDR1 and CDR2: SNHLY and FYNNEI. The V gene end was trimmed by 7 bases and the J gene end by 3 bases; junction bases not matched to a gene: 11. This chain's CDR3 is CASTTGTGGSIYEQYF. Written as DNA, the CDR3 is TGTGCCAGCACTACTGGGACAGGGGGATCGATCTACGAGCAGTACTTC. The entire variable domain, with the rest obtained from reference TRBV2 and TRBJ2-7, is as follows: EPEVTQTPSHQVTQMGQEVILRCVPISNHLYFYWYRQILGQKVEFLVSFYNNEISEKSEIFDDQFSVERPDGSNFTLKIRSTKLEDSAMYFCASTTGTGGSIYEQYFGPGTRLTVT.

This clone was counted only a few times. The chain recombines TRBV4-2 with TRBJ1-1; the D gene is possibly TRBD1 (5 bases). This CDR3 spans 15 amino acids. From germline, CDR1 is LGHNA and CDR2 YNFKEQ. V lost 3 bases to trimming and J lost 7 bases, with 18 bases between them. The CDR3 DNA is TGTGCCAGCAGCCAGGAAACATCCCCAGGGTTTGAAGCTTTCTTT. Residues: CASSQETSPGFEAFF.

This chain links TRBV4-3 with TRBJ2-2; 8 bases align to TRBD2. The CDR3 spans 17 residues. The ends lost 4 bases at V and 5 bases at J; junction bases unmatched: 12. The germline V gene encodes CDR1 LGHNA and CDR2 YSLEER. CDR3 sequence reads: CASSPIIGTRGTGELFF. In DNA form, the CDR3 reads TGCGCCAGCAGCCCAATTATCGGGACTAGAGGTACCGGGGAGCTGTTTTTT.

This chain uses TRBV5-5 with TRBJ1-1; TRBD1 might be the D (6 bases). The germline V gene encodes CDR1 SGHKS and CDR2 YYEKEE (reference sequence). V lost 7 bases and J lost 0, with 13 bases in between. The CDR3 is made up of 14 amino acids. The CDR3 loop reads CASAPGGMNTEAFF. CDR3 nucleotides: TGTGCCAGCGCCCCGGGGGGCATGAACACTGAAGCTTTCTTT.

The rearrangement links TRBV27 to TRBJ1-4; TRBD1 matches at 8 bases. J gave up 5 bases and V 0 bases, and 5 bases lay outside the gene matches. Germline values: CDR1 MNHEY, CDR2 SMNVEV (reference sequence). The CDR3 covers 16 residues. CDR3 protein: CASSLSTGTGNEKLFF. CDR3 nucleotides: TGTGCCAGCAGTTTATCGACCGGGACAGGAAATGAAAAACTGTTTTTT.

The chain's CDR3 is CASSPLRQGTEAFF. CDR3 sequence (DNA): TGTGCCAGCTCACCACTGAGACAGGGGACTGAAGCTTTCTTT. This chain uses TRBV18 with TRBJ1-1; TRBD1 agrees at 8 bases. Germline CDR1 is KGHSH and CDR2 is LQKENI. Trimming removed 1 base from V and 5 bases from J; junction bases left unmatched: 3. The CDR3 loop spans 14 amino acids.

This sequence joins TRBV6-6 and TRBJ2-7; D not certain. The CDR3 length is 13 residues. The V gene's germline CDR1 is MNHNY and CDR2 SVGAGI (reference sequence). Between the trimmed V and J ends, which lost 2 bases and 6 bases, there was a span of 11 bases. The CDR3 DNA sequence: TGTGCCAGCAGTTACGAGGTGATCTCCGAGCAGTACTTC. Amino acid sequence: CASSYEVISEQYF.